These 12 T cell receptor beta chains were all obtained from the same sample, sequenced in a study of Graves' ophthalmopathy and Graves' hyperthyroidism. Beta-chain TCR CDR3 regions were amplified from RNA transcripts. First-round RT-PCR relied on HTBI primers, and a second-round multiplex PCR came next. One entry per CDR3 protein, called by TCRdb with MiXCR from the multiplex PCR reads. Of approximately 1.2 million distinct CDR3 sequences in the sample, less than 45% are singletons; the top ten hold 11%. Material for sequencing was peripheral blood or thyroid tissue (not recorded which). The receptors shown here come from an adult man with Graves' hyperthyroidism.

This clonotype has a count of ten or more. This chain joins TRBV3-1 and TRBJ1-2; TRBD1 might be the D (6 bases). CDR1 is LGHDT and CDR2 is YNNKEL in the germline V gene (reference sequence). There are 13 residues in the CDR3. V lost 3 bases and J 6 bases, leaving 11 bases between the germline ends. DNA for the CDR3: TGTGCCAGCAGCCAGACCGGACAGAATGGCTACACCTTC. This encodes CASSQTGQNGYTF.

The J gene is TRBJ2-7, the V gene TRBV7-9, with TRBD1 matching over 8 bases. Per the germline V gene, CDR1 is SEHNR and CDR2 is FQNEAQ (reference sequence). Trimming took 5 bases from V and 7 from J; bases not matched to a gene: 7. The CDR3 extends over 13 amino acids. The CDR3 coding sequence is TGTGCCAGCAGCCTCAGGGGGCGAGGTGAGCAGTACTTC. It specifies CASSLRGRGEQYF.

There are a few counts of this clonotype. This chain links TRBV19 with TRBJ2-2, with D perhaps being TRBD1 or TRBD2 (5 bases each). V lost 11 bases and J 3 bases, leaving 19 bases between the germline ends. The CDR3 length is 15 residues. Per the germline V gene, CDR1 is LNHDA and CDR2 is SQIVND (reference sequence). CDR3 DNA: TGTGCCTCAGTCGAGCCCGTGGGGGACACCGGGGAGCTGTTTTTT. This sequence encodes CASVEPVGDTGELFF.

In its sample, this clonotype was seen a few times. The rearrangement uses TRBV7-9 and TRBJ1-5, with TRBD1 as a possible D gene (5 bases). The V gene's germline CDR1 is SEHNR and CDR2 FQNEAQ (reference sequence). This CDR3 contains 16 residues. The germline V and J ends were trimmed by 5 bases and 6 bases, with 20 bases remaining between them. CDR3 protein: CASSQQGPGGSQPQHF. DNA for the CDR3: TGTGCCAGCAGCCAACAAGGGCCGGGGGGTAGTCAGCCCCAGCATTTT.

This chain's CDR3 is CASSQGQGIMQPQHF. The CDR3 DNA follows: TGTGCCAGCAGCCAGGGACAGGGGATTATGCAGCCCCAGCATTTT. The chain combines TRBV7-2 with TRBJ1-5; 10 bases line up with TRBD1. V lost 5 bases to trimming and J lost 7 bases; unmatched junction nucleotides: 8. Germline V lookup: CDR1 SGHTA, CDR2 FQGNSA. The CDR3 runs 15 residues.

As for this clonotype: With a much larger clone just one base away, this may be a read error. This rearrangement joins TRBV7-2 to TRBJ2-2; TRBD2 matches 10 bases. The CDR3 loop spans 16 amino acids. Germline CDR1 and CDR2: SGHTA and FQGNSA. CDR3 residues: CASSVAWSSGRGELFF. The CDR3 bases are TGTGCCAGCAGCGTAGCATGGTCTAGCGGGAGAGGGGAGCTGTTTTTT.

This clonotype was observed a few times. The V and J genes are TRBV12-3 or TRBV12-4 and TRBJ1-3; a weak D match, TRBD1 (5 bases). Trimming shortened V by 4 bases and J by 2 bases, and 18 bases separated the two germline ends. The CDR3 extends over 17 amino acids. The CDR3 nucleotides are TGTGCCAGCAGTTCAGTCCGGGGACTAAGGACTGGAAACACCATATATTTT. The encoded protein is CASSSVRGLRTGNTIYF.

This clonotype appeared a single time. The J gene is TRBJ2-1, the V gene TRBV29-1; 8 bases are shared with TRBD2. With 4 bases clipped from V and 0 bases from J, the junction kept 5 bases outside the gene matches. Germline V lookup: CDR1 SQVTM, CDR2 ANQGSEA. CDR3 length: 15 amino acids. CDR3 in amino acids: CSVVAGTSSYNEQFF. The CDR3 DNA reads TGCAGCGTTGTCGCCGGGACTAGCTCCTACAATGAGCAGTTCTTC.

CDR3 DNA sequence: TGTGCCACCAGTGACCGGGGACTAGGTATCACAGATACGCAGTATTTT. This gives the protein CATSDRGLGITDTQYF. The chain uses TRBV24-1 and TRBJ2-3; 8 bases line up with TRBD2. Germline V CDR1 and CDR2: KGHDR, SFDVKD. CDR3 size: 16 residues. Trimming at V came to 4 bases and at J to 2 bases, leaving 7 bases not matched to a gene.

The chain recombines TRBV12-3 or TRBV12-4 with TRBJ2-5; TRBD2 is a possible D gene (6 bases). CDR3 length equals 15 residues. Trimming left V 6 bases short and J 2 bases short, with 16 bases between. CDR3: CASSWFGGTQETQYF. The CDR3 DNA reads as TGTGCCAGCAGCTGGTTCGGGGGAACTCAAGAGACCCAGTACTTC.

V usage is TRBV20-1 and J usage is TRBJ2-7; D could derive from TRBD1 or TRBD2 (6 bases each). Germline V CDR1 and CDR2: DFQATT, SNEGSKA (reference sequence). This CDR3 contains 15 residues. Trimming shortened V by 0 bases and J by 1 base, and 13 bases separated the two germline ends. The CDR3 loop is CSARDREGGSYEQYF. CDR3 DNA sequence: TGCAGTGCTAGAGATCGAGAGGGGGGTTCCTACGAGCAGTACTTC.

The chain uses TRBV7-8 and TRBJ1-3, with 7 bases that match TRBD1. The CDR3 loop spans 13 amino acids. Looked up from germline, CDR1 is SGHVS and CDR2 is FQNEAQ. V was pared by 6 bases and J by 4 bases, with 3 bases of the junction left unmatched. CDR3 nucleotides: TGTGCCAGCAGGTCGGACAGGGGAAACACCATATATTTT. It codes for CASRSDRGNTIYF.